This T cell receptor beta chain is drawn from a study of blood T cell repertoires in COVID-19. The overall study: Acute-phase and convalescent COVID-19 samples originated in the United States, Italy and Spain. Nucleic acid was either cDNA or gDNA, and it came from T cells, B-cell-depleted T cells, or PBMCs.

The CDR3 has 14 amino acids. V lost 1 base and J 1 base, leaving 7 bases between the germline ends. The germline V gene has CDR1 SGHVS and CDR2 FQNEAQ. In the authors' workflow: It was from reference gene primer amplification that nucleated cell counts were estimated. Sequenced by immunoSEQ multiplex PCR; TCRdb stores in-frame clones only, minus some. From that table come the V and J calls and clone size; the DNA was used to work out D and trimming. The sample lists 250,000 to 300,000 clones; approximately 85% were seen once. The clonotype was recovered from a man aged 50-60 years with active or convalescent COVID-19. The genes are TRBV7-8 and TRBJ2-5, with D tentatively TRBD1 (5 bases). Material for sequencing was peripheral blood. CDR3 sequence (DNA): TGTGCCAGCAGCTTAGGGGGCAGCCAAGAGACCCAGTACTTC. Residues: CASSLGGSQETQYF.